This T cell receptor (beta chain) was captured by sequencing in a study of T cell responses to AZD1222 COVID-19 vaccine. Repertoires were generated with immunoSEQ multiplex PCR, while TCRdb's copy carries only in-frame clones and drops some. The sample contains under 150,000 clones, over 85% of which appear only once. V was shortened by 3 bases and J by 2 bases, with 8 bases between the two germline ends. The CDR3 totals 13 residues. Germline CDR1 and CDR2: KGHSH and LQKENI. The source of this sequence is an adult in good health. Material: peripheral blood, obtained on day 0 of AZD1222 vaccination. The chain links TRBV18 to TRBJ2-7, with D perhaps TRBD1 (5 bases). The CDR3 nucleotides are TGTGCCAGCTCACCCAGACAGACCTACGAGCAGTACTTC. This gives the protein CASSPRQTYEQYF.